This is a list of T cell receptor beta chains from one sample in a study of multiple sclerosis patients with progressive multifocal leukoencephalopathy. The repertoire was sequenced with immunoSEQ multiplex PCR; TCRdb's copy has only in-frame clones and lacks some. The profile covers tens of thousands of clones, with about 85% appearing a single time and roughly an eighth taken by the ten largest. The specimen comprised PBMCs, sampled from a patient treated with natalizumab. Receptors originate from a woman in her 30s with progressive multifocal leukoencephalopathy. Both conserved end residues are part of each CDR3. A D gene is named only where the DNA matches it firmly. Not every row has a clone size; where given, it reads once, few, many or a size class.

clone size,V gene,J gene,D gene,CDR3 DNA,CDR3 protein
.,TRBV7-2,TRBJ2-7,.,TGTGCCAGCAGCTTAGACCCTAGCTCCTACGAGCAGTACTTC,CASSLDPSSYEQYF
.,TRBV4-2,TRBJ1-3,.,TGTGCCAGCAGCCAAGACAGGGTCTCTGGAAACACCATATATTTT,CASSQDRVSGNTIYF
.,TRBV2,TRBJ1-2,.,TGTGCCAGCAGTCCAGAGCCTTCTAGTTCATACACCTTC,CASSPEPSSSYTF
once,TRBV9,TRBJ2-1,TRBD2,TGTGCCAGCAGCGTATTAGTACTAGCGGAGCTCAATGAGCAGTTCTTC,CASSVLVLAELNEQFF
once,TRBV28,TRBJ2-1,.,TGTGCCAGCAGTTTCGTACAGGAGGTCTCCTACAATGAGCAGTTCTTC,CASSFVQEVSYNEQFF
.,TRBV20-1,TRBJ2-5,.,TGCAGTGCTAGAACAGCGGAGACCCAGTACTTC,CSARTAETQYF
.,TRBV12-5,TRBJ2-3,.,TGTGCTAGTGGTTTGGTACAGGGTCATACGCAGTATTTT,CASGLVQGHTQYF
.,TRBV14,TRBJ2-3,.,TGTGCCAGCAGCCAATTGGGGCGGACCGAAGCAGATACGCAGTATTTT,CASSQLGRTEADTQYF
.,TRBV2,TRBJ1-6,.,TGTGCCAGCAGTGATGAGGACAACTCACCCCTCCACTTT,CASSDEDNSPLHF
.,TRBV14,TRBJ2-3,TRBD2,TGTGCCAGCAGCCAATTCGGGAGGGCGGGCACAGATACGCAGTATTTT,CASSQFGRAGTDTQYF
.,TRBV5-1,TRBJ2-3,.,TGCGCCAGCAGCTTGGATTTAGCAGATACGCAGTATTTT,CASSLDLADTQYF
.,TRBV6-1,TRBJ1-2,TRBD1,TGTGCCAGCAGTGAGGTTTTACAGGGGTTCGGGGGCTACACCTTC,CASSEVLQGFGGYTF
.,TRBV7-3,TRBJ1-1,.,TGTGCCAGCAGCTCTGAGAGGGGCACTGAAGCTTTCTTT,CASSSERGTEAFF
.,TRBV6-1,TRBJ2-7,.,TGTGCCAGCAGTGAATGGGAGCAGGGAAGCCACGAGCAGTACTTC,CASSEWEQGSHEQYF
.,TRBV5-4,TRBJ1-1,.,TGTGCCAGCAGCTTGGGCTCAGGGCCCACTGAAGCTTTCTTT,CASSLGSGPTEAFF
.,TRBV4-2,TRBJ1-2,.,TGTGCCAGCAGCCAAGATTGGCGGCGTGACTATGGCTACACCTTC,CASSQDWRRDYGYTF
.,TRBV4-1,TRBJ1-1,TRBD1,TGCGCCAGCAGCCAAGGGACAGGACCGAACACTGAAGCTTTCTTT,CASSQGTGPNTEAFF
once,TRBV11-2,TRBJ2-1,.,TGTGCCAGCAGCTTAGATCGGCTAGATGAGCAGTTCTTC,CASSLDRLDEQFF
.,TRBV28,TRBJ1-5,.,TGTGCCAGCAGTTACGGGGCTCAGCCCCAGCATTTT,CASSYGAQPQHF
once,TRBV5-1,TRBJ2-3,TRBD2,TGCGCCAGCAGCCCGAGTAGCGGGCGCAGCACAGATACGCAGTATTTT,CASSPSSGRSTDTQYF